This T cell receptor beta chain was sequenced in a study of blood T cell repertoires in COVID-19. About the research overall: Acute-phase and convalescent COVID-19 samples originated in the United States, Italy and Spain. Sources were T cells, B-cell-depleted T cells, or PBMCs; the material itself was cDNA or gDNA.

Methods used by the authors: Scientists estimated how many nucleated cells there were by amplifying reference gene primers. Using immunoSEQ multiplex PCR, the repertoire was profiled, and TCRdb retains in-frame clones only, with some absent. For V, J and clone size, that table is used; D and trimming come from the DNA. The table has 120,000 or so clones, around 81% seen once. The CDR3 has 14 residues. V lost 4 bases to trimming and J lost 6 bases, with 14 bases between them. Germline-derived CDR1 and CDR2 are SGHTA and FQGTGA. The sequence was obtained from a man aged 55 to 70 with acute or convalescent COVID-19. Sample: peripheral blood. The chain links TRBV7-3 to TRBJ2-3, with a weak D call TRBD2 (5 bases). The CDR3 sequence is CASSSNVGMDTQYF. The CDR3 nucleotides read TGTGCCAGCAGCTCCAACGTCGGGATGGATACGCAGTATTTT.